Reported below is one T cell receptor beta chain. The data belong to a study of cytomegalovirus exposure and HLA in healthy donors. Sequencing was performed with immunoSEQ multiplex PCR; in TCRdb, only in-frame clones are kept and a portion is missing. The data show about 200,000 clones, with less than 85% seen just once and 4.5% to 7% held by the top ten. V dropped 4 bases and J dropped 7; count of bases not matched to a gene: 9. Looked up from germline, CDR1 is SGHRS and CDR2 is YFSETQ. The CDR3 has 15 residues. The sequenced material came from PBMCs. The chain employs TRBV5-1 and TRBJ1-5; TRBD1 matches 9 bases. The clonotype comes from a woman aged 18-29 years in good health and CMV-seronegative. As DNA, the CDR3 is TGCGCCAGCAGCCCGGGACAGGGAATTACCCAGCCCCAGCATTTT. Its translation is CASSPGQGITQPQHF.